This T cell receptor (beta chain) was retrieved from a study of vaccination effects on CD4 cells after COVID-19. Ahead of sequencing, the ViraFEST assay grew antigen-specific CD4+ T cells using viral peptide pools. A 10-day culture period preceded the isolation of CD4+ T cells. Vaccine recipients had no previous SARS-CoV-2 infection; their nucleocapsid antibodies were negative. After two million PBMC were placed in each well, they were cultured with 10 IU/ml IL-2 and roughly 10 ug/ml peptides. The CDR3 runs to 15 residues. Trimming removed 4 bases from V and 4 bases from J, with 15 bases in between. Germline V gene lookup returns CDR1 SGHRS and CDR2 YFSETQ. Data came from immunoSEQ multiplex PCR; TCRdb stores just in-frame clones and leaves some out. The sample consists of about 70,000 clones, 80% of them appearing once. A word on this clone: The antigen remains undetermined.

Specimen: CD4+ T cells from PBMCs cultured with SARS-CoV-2 spike peptides, collected before COVID-19 vaccination. The rearrangement uses TRBV5-1 and TRBJ2-1, with D perhaps matching TRBD2 (5 bases). This clonotype was sampled from a human donor who received a COVID-19 vaccine. This chain's CDR3 is CASSLGDGRYNEQFF. CDR3 in DNA: TGCGCCAGCAGCCTCGGGGATGGAAGGTACAATGAGCAGTTCTTC.